This T cell receptor (beta chain) came from a study of Ad26.COV2.S vaccination and SARS-CoV-2 variants. Treatment: around 19 received Ad26.COV2.S at low or high dose, single or two shots; 5 received placebo; per-sample allocation not given. Material that was analyzed had been drawn on day 63 after the first vaccine or placebo injection. Germline CDR1 is SQVTM and CDR2 is ANQGSEA. The CDR3 has 11 residues. The ends were cut back, 7 bases at V and 7 bases at J, with 10 bases in the middle. The data were produced by immunoSEQ multiplex PCR, yet TCRdb's version contains in-frame clones alone and is incomplete. The table shows around 320,000 clones, with 87% occurring only once.

This receptor was obtained from a person between 18 and 65 years old who received the Ad26.COV2.S COVID-19 vaccine or a placebo. The V and J genes are TRBV29-1 and TRBJ2-2; weak D call: TRBD1 (6 bases). Sequencing used peripheral blood, obtained in a trial of Ad26.COV2.S vaccine versus placebo. In nucleotides, the CDR3 is TGCAGCGCCCAGGGGCGCGGGGAGCTGTTTTTT. Amino acid sequence: CSAQGRGELFF.